The 20 T cell receptor beta chains below were found in one sample sequenced in a study of Graves' ophthalmopathy and Graves' hyperthyroidism. Investigators amplified TCR beta CDR3 regions from RNA transcripts. HTBI primers primed a first-round RT-PCR, and a second-round multiplex PCR followed. TCRdb recomputed calls from the multiplex PCR reads with MiXCR, one row per CDR3 protein. The sample gives around 520,000 distinct CDR3 sequences, roughly 39% of which show up once; roughly 4% is in the top ten. The sequencing input was peripheral blood or thyroid tissue (not recorded which). The source of these receptors is an adult man with Graves' hyperthyroidism.

The gene calls are TRBV7-2 and TRBJ1-4; D is unclear. Germline V gene lookup returns CDR1 SGHTA and CDR2 FQGNSA. The CDR3 is 14 amino acids. V lost 3 bases to trimming and J lost 3 bases, with 8 bases between them. The CDR3 DNA sequence: TGTGCCAGCAGCTTTCGGAGGGCTAATGAAAAACTGTTTTTT. Its translation is CASSFRRANEKLFF.

There are many counts of this clonotype. The chain links TRBV2 to TRBJ2-7; 9 bases are a match to TRBD2. CDR1 and CDR2 (germline): SNHLY, FYNNEI. J gave up 7 bases and V 6 bases, and 7 bases lay outside the gene matches. CDR3 length: 13 amino acids. Here the CDR3 reads CASRVAGAWEQYF. Written as DNA, the CDR3 is TGTGCCAGCAGGGTAGCGGGAGCCTGGGAGCAGTACTTC.

The chain combines TRBV2 with TRBJ2-2; D not resolved. V lost 4 bases, J lost 6 bases, and 18 bases lay in between. Looked up from germline, CDR1 is SNHLY and CDR2 is FYNNEI. The CDR3 contains 16 residues. The CDR3 loop reads CASSGPALDRPGELFF. For the CDR3, the DNA is TGTGCCAGCAGTGGCCCCGCCTTGGATCGTCCCGGGGAGCTGTTTTTT.

Points on this clonotype: Since a much larger clone is just one base distant, this may be a read error. The CDR3 carries no conserved terminal phenylalanine or tryptophan, so it likely arises from a read error. The chain employs TRBV19 and TRBJ2-5; D ambiguous. CDR1 and CDR2 from the germline V gene are LNHDA and SQIVND (reference sequence). The length of the CDR3 is 13 residues. The V end was cut by 5 bases, the J end by 2 bases, with 9 bases between. CDR3 in DNA: TGTGCCAGTAGTTATCAGACTCAAGAGACCCAGTACCTC. Translation gives CASSYQTQETQYL.

This clonotype was observed at least ten times. This chain connects TRBV12-3 or TRBV12-4 to TRBJ2-5; 12 bases fit TRBD2. The V gene end was trimmed by 7 bases and the J gene end by 2 bases; junction bases not matched to a gene: 2. The CDR3 extends over 14 amino acids. The CDR3 protein is CASNLAGGQETQYF. CDR3 DNA: TGTGCCAGCAACCTAGCGGGGGGGCAAGAGACCCAGTACTTC.

This clonotype occurred many times. The gene calls are TRBV29-1 and TRBJ1-2; D may be TRBD1 (5 bases). Per the germline V gene, CDR1 is SQVTM and CDR2 is ANQGSEA. This CDR3 is built from 13 residues. V lost 6 bases and J lost 6, with 17 bases in between. The DNA of the CDR3 is TGCAGCGTCCGGGAGCAGGGCCACGATGGCTACACCTTC. Its translation is CSVREQGHDGYTF.

This clonotype has ten or more counts. The chain recombines TRBV29-1 with TRBJ1-5, with TRBD1 as a possible D gene (5 bases). Trimming shortened V by 6 bases and J by 0 bases, and 9 bases separated the two germline ends. CDR3 length: 13 amino acids. The germline CDR1 and CDR2 sequences are SQVTM and ANQGSEA. CDR3 bases: TGCAGCGTGAGGGGCTATAGCAATCAGCCCCAGCATTTT. Translating it yields CSVRGYSNQPQHF.

This clonotype occurred once. A much larger clone lies one base from this, so it may be a read error. This chain uses TRBV11-2 with TRBJ2-5; either TRBD1 or TRBD2 may fit D (5 bases each). Germline CDR1 reads SGHAT; CDR2 reads FQNNGV. This CDR3 contains 16 residues. DNA for the CDR3: TGTGCCAGCAGTAACCCTAGGCGCGGGCCCAGGGAGACCCGGTACTTC. It codes for CASSNPRRGPRETRYF.

The V gene is TRBV2, the J gene TRBJ2-5, with 13 bases fitting TRBD2. The V gene's germline CDR1 is SNHLY and CDR2 FYNNEI. J was trimmed by 3 bases and V by 1 base; bases with no gene match: 2. CDR3 size: 16 residues. CDR3 sequence: CASSEVGLAGKETQYF. CDR3 nucleotide sequence: TGTGCCAGCAGTGAAGTGGGACTAGCGGGGAAAGAGACCCAGTACTTC.

In this sample, this clonotype turned up many times. The rearrangement joins TRBV29-1 to TRBJ2-3, with D maybe TRBD1 (6 bases). This CDR3 region has 13 residues. Germline V gene sequence: CDR1 SQVTM, CDR2 ANQGSEA. V dropped 7 bases and J dropped 6 bases, with 17 bases sitting between them. The CDR3 protein is CSGELTGRDTQYF. The CDR3 coding sequence is TGCAGCGGCGAGCTGACAGGACGGGATACGCAGTATTTT.

This clonotype was counted only a few times. The V call is TRBV27, the J call TRBJ1-4, with D possibly matching TRBD1 (5 bases). The germline CDR1 and CDR2 sequences are MNHEY and SMNVEV (reference sequence). This CDR3 spans 14 amino acids. V dropped 4 bases and J dropped 6 bases, with 12 bases sitting between them. CDR3 DNA: TGTGCCAGCAGTTGGACCGGAGGGGATGAAAAACTGTTTTTT. This codes for CASSWTGGDEKLFF.

This clonotype was seen at least ten times. The chain employs TRBV6-5 and TRBJ1-2; 7 nucleotides align to TRBD1. Germline V gives CDR1 MNHEY, CDR2 SVGAGI. The V gene end was trimmed by 6 bases and the J gene end by 7 bases; junction bases not matched to a gene: 8. CDR3 length: 13 residues. As DNA, the CDR3 is TGTGCCAGCAGGACGACAGGGAGCGGTGGCTACACCTTC. Its protein product is CASRTTGSGGYTF.

CDR3 in amino acids: CASRRLAENTGELFF. CDR3 nucleotides: TGTGCCAGCAGACGACTAGCGGAGAACACCGGGGAGCTGTTTTTT. The gene calls are TRBV12-3 or TRBV12-4 and TRBJ2-2; TRBD2 aligns across 9 bases. The CDR3 runs 15 residues. With V trimmed by 6 bases and J by 1 base, 3 bases remained unmatched.

V is TRBV24-1 and J is TRBJ2-5; 10 positions agree with TRBD1. After removal of 9 bases from V and 2 bases from J, the junction contained 2 bases not matched to a gene. There are 13 residues in the CDR3. From germline, CDR1 is KGHDR and CDR2 SFDVKD. DNA for the CDR3: TGTGCCACCCAGGACAGGGGGCAAGAGACCCAGTACTTC. Translation gives CATQDRGQETQYF.

The genes are TRBV29-1 and TRBJ2-6; 10 bases agree with TRBD1. CDR1 is SQVTM, CDR2 ANQGSEA, per germline. After removal of 4 bases from V and 1 base from J, the junction contained 7 bases not matched to a gene. CDR3 length: 17 amino acids. The DNA for the CDR3 is TGCAGCGTTGTTTCGGGACAGGGGCTATCTGGGGCCAACGTCCTGACTTTC. Its protein product is CSVVSGQGLSGANVLTF.

The chain recombines TRBV20-1 with TRBJ2-5; the match to TRBD1 covers 7 bases. This CDR3 comprises 15 residues. Germline V gene sequence: CDR1 DFQATT, CDR2 SNEGSKA (reference sequence). Losses at the gene ends were 2 bases for V and 4 bases for J; bases not matched to a gene: 10. The CDR3 bases are TGCAGTGCTAGACCCGGGACAGCAACGGTAGAGACCCAGTACTTC. Its protein is CSARPGTATVETQYF.

J is TRBJ2-5 and V is TRBV20-1, with D possibly matching TRBD2 (5 bases). The CDR3 runs to 15 residues. Germline CDR1 DFQATT, CDR2 SNEGSKA (reference sequence). Between the trimmed V and J ends, which lost 4 bases and 0 bases, there was a span of 15 bases. Written as DNA, the CDR3 is TGCAGTGCTAACGGAGAGGGCAGGAACCAAGAGACCCAGTACTTC. Translating it yields CSANGEGRNQETQYF.

This clonotype has at least ten counts. This chain's CDR3 is CASSWDNTEAFF. CDR3 DNA sequence: TGTGCCAGTAGTTGGGATAACACTGAAGCTTTCTTT. The chain links TRBV2 to TRBJ1-1, with D hard to call. There are 12 residues in the CDR3. Between the trimmed V and J ends, which lost 9 bases and 2 bases, there was a span of 10 bases. Germline V gene sequence: CDR1 SNHLY, CDR2 FYNNEI.

This sequence joins TRBV4-2 and TRBJ2-2; 7 bases are shared with TRBD1. Germline CDR1 and CDR2: LGHNA and YNFKEQ. V shed 3 bases, J shed 4 bases, and the junction held 11 bases outside the gene matches. The CDR3 has 17 residues. This CDR3 reads CASSHGQDVGGTGELFF. DNA for the CDR3: TGTGCCAGCAGCCACGGACAGGACGTTGGGGGCACCGGGGAGCTGTTTTTT.

There are a few counts of this clonotype. An end of the junction differs from the germline gene, which may be a read error. The chain carries TRBV7-7 and TRBJ2-5, with unresolved D. Looked up from germline, CDR1 is SSHAT and CDR2 is FNYEAQ (reference sequence). This CDR3 has 13 amino acids. As DNA, the CDR3 is TGTGCTAGCAGCTTCGGGCGGCGAGAGACCCAGTACTTC. Its translation: CASSFGRRETQYF.